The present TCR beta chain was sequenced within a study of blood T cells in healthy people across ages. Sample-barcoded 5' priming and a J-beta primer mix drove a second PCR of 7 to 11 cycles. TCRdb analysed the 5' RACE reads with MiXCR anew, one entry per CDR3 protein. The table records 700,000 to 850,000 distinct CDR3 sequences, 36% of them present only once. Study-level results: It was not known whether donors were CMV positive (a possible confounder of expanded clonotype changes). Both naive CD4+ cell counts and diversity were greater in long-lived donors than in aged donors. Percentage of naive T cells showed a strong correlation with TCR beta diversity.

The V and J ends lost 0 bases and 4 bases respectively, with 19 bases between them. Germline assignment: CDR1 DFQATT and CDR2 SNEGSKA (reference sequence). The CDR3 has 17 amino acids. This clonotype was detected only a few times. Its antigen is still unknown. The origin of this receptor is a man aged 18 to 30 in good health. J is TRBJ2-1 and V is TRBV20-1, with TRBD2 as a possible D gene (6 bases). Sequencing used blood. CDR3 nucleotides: TGCAGTGCTAGAGATCTAATATCGGAGGGCTATTACAATGAGCAGTTCTTC. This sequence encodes CSARDLISEGYYNEQFF.